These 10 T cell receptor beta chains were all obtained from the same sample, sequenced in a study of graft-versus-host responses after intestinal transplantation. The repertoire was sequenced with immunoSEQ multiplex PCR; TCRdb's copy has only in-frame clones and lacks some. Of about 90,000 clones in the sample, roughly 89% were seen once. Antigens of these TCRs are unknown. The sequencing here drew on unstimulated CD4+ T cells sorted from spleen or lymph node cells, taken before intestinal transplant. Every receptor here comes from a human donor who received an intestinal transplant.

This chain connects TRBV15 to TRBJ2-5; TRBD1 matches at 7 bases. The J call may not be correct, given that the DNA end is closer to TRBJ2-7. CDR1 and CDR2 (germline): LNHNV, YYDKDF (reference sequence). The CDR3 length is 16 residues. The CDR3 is CATSRALQGPSYEQYF. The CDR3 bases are TGTGCCACCAGCAGAGCCCTACAGGGGCCCTCCTACGAGCAGTACTTC.

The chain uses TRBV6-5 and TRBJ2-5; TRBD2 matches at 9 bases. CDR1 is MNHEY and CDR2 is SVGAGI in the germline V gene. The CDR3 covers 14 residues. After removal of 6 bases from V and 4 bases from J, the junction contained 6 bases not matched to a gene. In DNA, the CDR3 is TGTGCCAGCAGGGTAGCGGGAGTAAGAGAGACCCAGTACTTC. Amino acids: CASRVAGVRETQYF.

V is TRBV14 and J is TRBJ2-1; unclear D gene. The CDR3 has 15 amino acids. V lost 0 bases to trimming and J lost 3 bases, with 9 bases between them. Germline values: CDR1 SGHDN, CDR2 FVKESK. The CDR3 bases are TGTGCCAGCAGCCAAGACCCGGGTATCTACAATGAGCAGTTCTTC. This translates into CASSQDPGIYNEQFF.

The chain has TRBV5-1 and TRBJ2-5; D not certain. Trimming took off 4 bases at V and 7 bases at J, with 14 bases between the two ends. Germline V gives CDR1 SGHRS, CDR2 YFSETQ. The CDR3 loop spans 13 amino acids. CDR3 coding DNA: TGCGCCAGCAGCCCTGGATCCTCGGGGACCCAGTACTTC. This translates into CASSPGSSGTQYF.

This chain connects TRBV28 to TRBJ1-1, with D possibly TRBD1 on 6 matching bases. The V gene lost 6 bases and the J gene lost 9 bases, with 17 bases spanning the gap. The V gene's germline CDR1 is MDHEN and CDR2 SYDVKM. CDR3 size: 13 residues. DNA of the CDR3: TGTGCCAGCAGGGAATCCTTCAGGGGAAAAGCTTTCTTT. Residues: CASRESFRGKAFF.

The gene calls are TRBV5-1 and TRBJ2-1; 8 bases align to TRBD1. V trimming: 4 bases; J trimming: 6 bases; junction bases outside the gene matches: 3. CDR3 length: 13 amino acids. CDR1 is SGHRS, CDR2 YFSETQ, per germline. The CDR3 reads CASSRTGSNEQFF. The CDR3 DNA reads TGCGCCAGCAGCCGGACAGGGAGCAATGAGCAGTTCTTC.

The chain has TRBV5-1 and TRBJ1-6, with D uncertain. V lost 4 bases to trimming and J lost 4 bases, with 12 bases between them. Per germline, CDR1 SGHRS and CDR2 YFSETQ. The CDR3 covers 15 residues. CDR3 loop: CASSADRLYNSPLHF. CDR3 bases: TGCGCCAGCAGCGCTGACCGATTGTATAATTCACCCCTCCACTTT.

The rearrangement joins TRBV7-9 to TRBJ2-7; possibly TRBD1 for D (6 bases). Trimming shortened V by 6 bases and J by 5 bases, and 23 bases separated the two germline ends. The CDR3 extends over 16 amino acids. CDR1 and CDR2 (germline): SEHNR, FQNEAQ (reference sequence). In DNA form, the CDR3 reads TGTGCCAGCAGTACGTACAGGGCAAGTCTGAGGGACGAGCAGTACTTC. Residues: CASSTYRASLRDEQYF.

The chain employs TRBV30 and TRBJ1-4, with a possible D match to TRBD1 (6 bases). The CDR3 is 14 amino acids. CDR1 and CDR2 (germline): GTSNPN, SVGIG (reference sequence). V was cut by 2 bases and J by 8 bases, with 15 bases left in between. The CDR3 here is CAWSKGTRTEKLFF. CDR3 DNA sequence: TGTGCCTGGAGTAAAGGGACAAGGACCGAAAAACTGTTTTTT.

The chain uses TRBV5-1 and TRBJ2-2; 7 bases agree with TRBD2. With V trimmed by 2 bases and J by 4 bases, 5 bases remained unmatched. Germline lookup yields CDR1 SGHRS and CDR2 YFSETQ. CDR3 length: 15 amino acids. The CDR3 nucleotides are TGCGCCAGCAGCTTTGGCAGCGGGGTCACCGGGGAGCTGTTTTTT. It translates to CASSFGSGVTGELFF.